A selection of T cell receptor beta chains follows, all from one sample in a study of T cell responses to AZD1222 COVID-19 vaccine. Using immunoSEQ multiplex PCR, the repertoire was profiled, and TCRdb retains in-frame clones only, with some absent. The sample has roughly 190,000 clones; about 89% are singletons. The material was peripheral blood, obtained 28 days after the second AZD1222 dose. The origin of the receptors is an adult who received the AZD1222 COVID-19 vaccine. Both conserved end residues are part of each CDR3. The order of the fields is D gene, J gene, V gene, CDR3 protein. The D gene is left open where the match is weak.

D gene: .
J gene: TRBJ2-7
V gene: TRBV12-3/TRBV12-4
CDR3 protein: CASRSGLIYEQYF

D gene: TRBD1
J gene: TRBJ2-5
V gene: TRBV3-1/TRBV3-2
CDR3 protein: CASSRQGQTQYF

D gene: .
J gene: TRBJ2-7
V gene: TRBV27
CDR3 protein: CASSIKRQATYEQYF

D gene: .
J gene: TRBJ2-5
V gene: TRBV11-2
CDR3 protein: CASSALLGTQYF

D gene: TRBD1
J gene: TRBJ2-1
V gene: TRBV5-8
CDR3 protein: CASSPNRGQTYNEQFF

D gene: .
J gene: TRBJ1-6
V gene: TRBV6-5
CDR3 protein: CASNQQSSYNSPLHF

D gene: TRBD1
J gene: TRBJ1-1
V gene: TRBV6-5
CDR3 protein: CASSYQTGAHTEAFF

D gene: .
J gene: TRBJ2-5
V gene: TRBV28
CDR3 protein: CASSQRFSGSETQYF

D gene: .
J gene: TRBJ2-1
V gene: TRBV21-1
CDR3 protein: CASSKDRRGRVNNEQFF

D gene: TRBD2
J gene: TRBJ2-7
V gene: TRBV6-4
CDR3 protein: CASTFTSGRASCEQYF

D gene: .
J gene: TRBJ1-1
V gene: TRBV14
CDR3 protein: CASSQDLAQVRQAFF

D gene: TRBD2
J gene: TRBJ2-7
V gene: TRBV4-2
CDR3 protein: CASSQAFETSGRSEQYF

D gene: .
J gene: TRBJ1-5
V gene: TRBV3-1/TRBV3-2
CDR3 protein: CASSHTHSHRNQPQHF

D gene: TRBD1
J gene: TRBJ1-6
V gene: TRBV24-1
CDR3 protein: CATSDLGQGGSPLHF

D gene: .
J gene: TRBJ1-3
V gene: TRBV11-2
CDR3 protein: CASSLLLGPGNTIYF

D gene: TRBD1
J gene: TRBJ1-6
V gene: TRBV6-5
CDR3 protein: CASLPTGTANSPLHF

D gene: .
J gene: TRBJ1-5
V gene: TRBV6-2/TRBV6-3
CDR3 protein: CASSSSNPNQPQHF

D gene: TRBD1
J gene: TRBJ1-2
V gene: TRBV6-5
CDR3 protein: CASSGGRGSPYGYTF

D gene: .
J gene: TRBJ1-2
V gene: TRBV12-3/TRBV12-4
CDR3 protein: CASSHTVYGYTF

D gene: .
J gene: TRBJ1-4
V gene: TRBV3-1/TRBV3-2
CDR3 protein: CASSQSEGQGRKLFF

D gene: TRBD1
J gene: TRBJ1-5
V gene: TRBV6-5
CDR3 protein: CASRPRDSSGQPQHF

D gene: TRBD2
J gene: TRBJ2-5
V gene: TRBV5-1
CDR3 protein: CASTLGGTPQETQYF

D gene: .
J gene: TRBJ1-5
V gene: TRBV19
CDR3 protein: CASRVGQPTHSNQPQHF

D gene: .
J gene: TRBJ1-1
V gene: TRBV5-1
CDR3 protein: CASSSNTANTEAFF

D gene: .
J gene: TRBJ2-7
V gene: TRBV2
CDR3 protein: CASIFDKVSSYEQYF

D gene: TRBD2
J gene: TRBJ2-1
V gene: TRBV7-9
CDR3 protein: CASSPGLGNEQFF

D gene: TRBD1
J gene: TRBJ2-7
V gene: TRBV10-1
CDR3 protein: CASSPGTGLYEQYF

D gene: .
J gene: TRBJ1-1
V gene: TRBV6-1
CDR3 protein: CASSEWREAFF

D gene: TRBD1
J gene: TRBJ1-5
V gene: TRBV10-3
CDR3 protein: CAIRDRDNQPQHF

D gene: .
J gene: TRBJ1-1
V gene: TRBV7-3
CDR3 protein: CASSSVGSNTEAFF

D gene: .
J gene: TRBJ2-2
V gene: TRBV2
CDR3 protein: CASSHRPGIGGELFF

D gene: .
J gene: TRBJ1-2
V gene: TRBV27
CDR3 protein: CASRLGGSAGYTF

D gene: .
J gene: TRBJ2-7
V gene: TRBV18
CDR3 protein: CASSQTVGATVSYEQYF

D gene: TRBD2
J gene: TRBJ2-5
V gene: TRBV7-6
CDR3 protein: CASSRRTSGGQETQYF

D gene: .
J gene: TRBJ2-2
V gene: TRBV6-5
CDR3 protein: CASSDRWELFF

D gene: .
J gene: TRBJ2-7
V gene: TRBV6-2/TRBV6-3
CDR3 protein: CASSYPNAVVEQYF

D gene: TRBD1
J gene: TRBJ1-1
V gene: TRBV2
CDR3 protein: CASSGRTGVTEAFF